The 27 T cell receptor beta chains below come from one sample, sequenced in a study of OX40 agonist ivuxolimab in advanced cancers. Some clones are missing from TCRdb's copy, which holds only in-frame ones; the method was immunoSEQ multiplex PCR. The data hold roughly 60,000 clones, with 85% observed a single time. The starting material was CD4+ or CD8+ T cells sorted from blood, obtained in a trial of the OX40 agonist ivuxolimab. These receptors were taken from an adult with an advanced solid tumor such as melanoma, head and neck, liver or kidney cancer.

The DNA of the CDR3 is TGTGCCAGCAGCGATTCCACAACCGCTAGCGGGAGAGGGGATACGCAGTATTTT. Translated, it gives CASSDSTTASGRGDTQYF. The chain couples TRBV9 to TRBJ2-3; 10 nucleotides match TRBD2. Germline V lookup: CDR1 SGDLS, CDR2 YYNGEE. This CDR3 is built from 18 residues. Unmatched junction bases numbered 16, after V lost 3 bases and J lost 6 bases.

This chain joins TRBV11-1 and TRBJ2-7; TRBD1 agrees at 9 bases. V trimming: 5 bases; J trimming: 3 bases; junction bases outside the gene matches: 2. Per the germline V gene, CDR1 is SGHAT and CDR2 is FQDESV (reference sequence). The CDR3 runs 13 residues. DNA of the CDR3: TGTGCCAGCAGCCGGGACAGGGTCTACGAGCAGTACTTC. This gives the protein CASSRDRVYEQYF. Combining the CDR3 with reference TRBV11-1 and TRBJ2-7 gives the whole variable domain EAEVAQSPRYKITEKSQAVAFWCDPISGHATLYWYRQILGQGPELLVQFQDESVVDDSQLPKDRFSAERLKGVDSTLKIQPAELGDSAMYLCASSRDRVYEQYFGPGTRLTVT.

The rearrangement joins TRBV6-6 to TRBJ2-5; D is ambiguous. The germline gives CDR1 MNHNY, CDR2 SVGAGI (reference sequence). The length of the CDR3 is 13 residues. V was trimmed by 4 bases and J by 4 bases, leaving 10 bases between them. For the CDR3, the DNA is TGTGCCAGCAGTTCGGTCTGGGGAGAGACCCAGTACTTC. This translates into CASSSVWGETQYF.

This clone was detected only once. This rearrangement joins TRBV9 to TRBJ1-2; weak D call: TRBD1 (5 bases). This CDR3 has 14 amino acids. Germline loops: CDR1 SGDLS, CDR2 YYNGEE. V was trimmed by 4 bases and J by 3 bases, leaving 13 bases between them. CDR3 DNA sequence: TGTGCCAGCAGCTTGGGGGGGAATGACTATGGCTACACCTTC. Its translation: CASSLGGNDYGYTF.

This clone was observed a single time. The chain couples TRBV7-6 to TRBJ2-7, with TRBD1 matching over 7 bases. This CDR3 region has 14 residues. Germline V gene sequence: CDR1 SGHVS, CDR2 FNYEAQ. Germline trimming cut 6 bases from V and 6 bases from J; bases unmatched to any gene: 11. The CDR3 region has the DNA TGTGCCAGCAGTCATTGGGGAGACAGGGCCGAGCAGTACTTC. It translates to CASSHWGDRAEQYF.

The V gene is TRBV28, the J gene TRBJ1-6; D gene uncertain. The CDR3 totals 12 residues. V lost 6 bases and J lost 6, with 6 bases in between. The germline CDR1 and CDR2 sequences are MDHEN and SYDVKM. The CDR3 loop is CASSRVNSPLHF. CDR3 nucleotide sequence: TGTGCCAGCAGCCGGGTTAATTCACCCCTCCACTTT.

This sequence joins TRBV4-2 and TRBJ2-1; either TRBD1 or TRBD2 may supply D (5 bases each). The germline V and J ends were trimmed by 0 bases and 10 bases, with 13 bases remaining between them. The CDR3 length is 14 residues. The germline gives CDR1 LGHNA, CDR2 YNFKEQ. The CDR3 region has the DNA TGTGCCAGCAGCCAAGACCGAGGGACGCCGGAGCAGTTCTTC. It is translated as CASSQDRGTPEQFF.

The chain is built from TRBV5-4 and TRBJ2-5, with TRBD2 matching over 16 bases. V lost 4 bases, J lost 5 bases, and 5 bases stayed unmatched. CDR1 and CDR2 from the germline V gene are SGHNT and YYREEE (reference sequence). This CDR3 region has 16 residues. The CDR3 loop is CASSQGLAGGWETQYF. DNA of the CDR3: TGTGCCAGCAGCCAGGGACTAGCGGGAGGGTGGGAGACCCAGTACTTC.

The chain employs TRBV4-3 and TRBJ1-5; TRBD1 might be the D (5 bases). The length of the CDR3 is 14 residues. The germline V and J ends were trimmed by 2 bases and 11 bases, with 16 bases remaining between them. Germline V lookup: CDR1 LGHNA, CDR2 YSLEER. CDR3 region: CASSQNEGLGSQHF. DNA for the CDR3: TGCGCCAGCAGCCAAAATGAGGGGCTAGGGTCCCAGCATTTT.

The rearrangement uses TRBV30 and TRBJ2-7; 12 bases match TRBD1. With 6 bases clipped from V and 5 bases from J, the junction kept 2 bases outside the gene matches. The length of the CDR3 is 12 residues. CDR1 is GTSNPN, CDR2 SVGIG, per germline (reference sequence). DNA of the CDR3: TGTGCCTGCGGGACAGGGGGCCACGAGCAGTACTTC. Translation gives CACGTGGHEQYF.

This chain connects TRBV2 to TRBJ1-2; D is perhaps TRBD1 (5 bases). The germline CDR1 and CDR2 sequences are SNHLY and FYNNEI. Trimming cost V 5 bases and J 5 bases, with 15 bases left between them. The CDR3 contains 14 residues. The DNA for the CDR3 is TGTGCCAGCAGTCGGTTGGGACTCGATTATGGCTACACCTTC. Protein: CASSRLGLDYGYTF.

The gene calls are TRBV6-5 and TRBJ1-5; D unresolved. V was cut by 3 bases and J by 5 bases, with 8 bases left in between. The germline gives CDR1 MNHEY, CDR2 SVGAGI. The CDR3 loop spans 13 amino acids. The chain's CDR3 is CASSYVRDQPQHF. The CDR3 region has the DNA TGTGCCAGCAGTTATGTCCGGGATCAGCCCCAGCATTTT.

The chain combines TRBV7-9 with TRBJ2-5; D assignment may be TRBD1 or TRBD2 (6 bases each). The length of the CDR3 is 15 residues. The V end was cut by 2 bases, the J end by 3 bases, with 13 bases between. Germline V gives CDR1 SEHNR, CDR2 FQNEAQ (reference sequence). CDR3 coding DNA: TGTGCCAGCAGCTTATTCGGAGGGGGAGAAGAGACCCAGTACTTC. Protein sequence: CASSLFGGGEETQYF.

The chain recombines TRBV11-3 with TRBJ2-3, with 11 nucleotides matching TRBD2. V lost 1 base and J lost 4; bases outside the gene matches: 4. CDR3 length: 16 residues. Germline V gene lookup returns CDR1 SGHNT and CDR2 YENEEA. DNA for the CDR3: TGTGCCAGCAGCTTAGGTACTAGCGGGAGATCAGATACGCAGTATTTT. Its protein product is CASSLGTSGRSDTQYF.

The J gene is TRBJ2-7, the V gene TRBV19; D is unresolved. This CDR3 contains 11 residues. CDR1 is LNHDA, CDR2 SQIVND, per germline (reference sequence). V was clipped by 5 bases and J by 4 bases, with 6 bases between them. The chain's CDR3 is CASSLGYEQYF. The CDR3 DNA reads TGTGCCAGTAGTTTAGGGTACGAGCAGTACTTC.

This chain joins TRBV5-4 and TRBJ2-1, with TRBD2 matching 8 bases. The junction had 14 bases not matched to a gene; V was cut back by 5 bases and J by 7 bases. This CDR3 has 16 residues. Germline CDR1 and CDR2: SGHNT and YYREEE (reference sequence). The CDR3 bases are TGTGCCAGCAGTTTCGATGGACTAGCTCTAAAGAATGAGCAGTTCTTC. Residues: CASSFDGLALKNEQFF.

Only a few counts were recorded for this clone. The chain recombines TRBV6-5 with TRBJ1-1; 8 bases are a match to TRBD1. The CDR3 contains 13 residues. Germline V lookup: CDR1 MNHEY, CDR2 SVGAGI. V lost 8 bases, J lost 6 bases, and 8 bases stayed unmatched. This chain's CDR3 is CASFGQGRAEAFF. CDR3 in DNA: TGTGCCAGCTTCGGACAGGGTCGGGCTGAAGCTTTCTTT.

The gene calls are TRBV7-9 and TRBJ2-3; D is perhaps TRBD1 or TRBD2 (5 bases each). There are 13 residues in the CDR3. Per the germline V gene, CDR1 is SEHNR and CDR2 is FQNEAQ (reference sequence). V was pared by 4 bases and J by 5 bases, with 10 bases between. CDR3 DNA sequence: TGTGCCAGCAGCTACTCTGGGGGAGATACGCAGTATTTT. This encodes CASSYSGGDTQYF.

The rearrangement joins TRBV4-1 to TRBJ2-5, with 9 bases aligning to TRBD1. The CDR3 covers 15 residues. J lost 0 bases, V lost 1 base, and 0 bases had no gene match. The germline V gene encodes CDR1 MGHRA and CDR2 YSYEKL. The CDR3 region has the DNA TGCGCCAGCAGCCAAGGGGACAGGGACCAAGAGACCCAGTACTTC. This translates into CASSQGDRDQETQYF.

This chain links TRBV28 with TRBJ2-5; 10 bases align to TRBD2. Looked up from germline, CDR1 is MDHEN and CDR2 is SYDVKM. The CDR3 spans 16 residues. The ends lost 7 bases at V and 3 bases at J; junction bases unmatched: 11. DNA of the CDR3: TGTGCCAGCACGACGTTTGGGACTAGCGACAAAGAGACCCAGTACTTC. It yields the protein CASTTFGTSDKETQYF.

The rearrangement links TRBV7-2 to TRBJ1-4, with D uncertain. Trimming removed 5 bases at V and 8 bases at J, with 18 bases between. The CDR3 contains 15 residues. Per germline, CDR1 SGHTA and CDR2 FQGNSA. The chain's CDR3 is CASSKEGKRLEKLFF. The CDR3 bases are TGTGCCAGCAGCAAAGAAGGGAAACGGCTCGAAAAACTGTTTTTT.

A few counts support this clone. The chain is built from TRBV10-1 and TRBJ2-7; D perhaps matches TRBD1 (6 bases). Deletions cut 0 bases from V and 7 bases from J, with 13 bases between. Germline V gives CDR1 WNHNN, CDR2 SYGVQD (reference sequence). The CDR3 length is 14 residues. The CDR3 coding sequence is TGCGCCAGCAGTGAGTCGGGGGAAGGGGGAGAGCAGTACTTC. This translates into CASSESGEGGEQYF.

The V gene is TRBV11-3, the J gene TRBJ2-2; 10 nucleotides line up with TRBD2. This CDR3 has 15 residues. Germline CDR1 SGHNT, CDR2 YENEEA. V lost 3 bases, J lost 7 bases, and 5 bases stayed unmatched. The DNA of the CDR3 is TGTGCCAGCAGCTTTTTAGCGGGAGGAATCGGGGAGCTGTTTTTT. This translates into CASSFLAGGIGELFF.

This clone has a single count. The J gene is TRBJ1-2, the V gene TRBV6-1; D gene ambiguous. Per germline, CDR1 MNHNS and CDR2 SASEGT. Trimming took off 11 bases at V and 7 bases at J, with 11 bases between the two ends. The CDR3 is 10 residues long. In nucleotides, the CDR3 is TGTGCCGGAGTAGTAGGTGGCTACACCTTC. Its translation: CAGVVGGYTF.

Concerning this clone itself: Compared with germline, one end of the junction differs, possibly owing to a read error. CDR3 sequence reads: CASSQDLEGTTYEQYF. CDR3 DNA: TGCGCCAGCAGCCAAGATCTGGAGGGTACTACCTACGAGCAGTACTTC. The chain has TRBV5-4 and TRBJ2-7, with D tentatively TRBD2 (6 bases). The CDR3 loop spans 16 amino acids. Germline loops: CDR1 SGHNT, CDR2 YYREEE (reference sequence).

In this sample, this clone turned up once. V gene TRBV7-9 combines with J gene TRBJ2-2, with TRBD2 matching over 11 bases. CDR3 size: 15 residues. Germline CDR1 is SEHNR and CDR2 is FQNEAQ (reference sequence). Unmatched junction bases numbered 1, after V lost 5 bases and J lost 2 bases. The CDR3 region is CASSGTSGNTGELFF. CDR3 nucleotide sequence: TGTGCCAGCAGCGGGACTAGCGGTAACACCGGGGAGCTGTTTTTT.

The chain links TRBV7-8 to TRBJ2-7, with 9 bases lining up with TRBD2. The CDR3 loop spans 13 amino acids. V shed 6 bases and J 6 bases; nucleotides not matched to a gene: 6. Germline assignment: CDR1 SGHVS and CDR2 FQNEAQ. The DNA for the CDR3 is TGTGCCAGCAGAAATAGCGGGAGCTCCGAGCAGTACTTC. It translates to CASRNSGSSEQYF.